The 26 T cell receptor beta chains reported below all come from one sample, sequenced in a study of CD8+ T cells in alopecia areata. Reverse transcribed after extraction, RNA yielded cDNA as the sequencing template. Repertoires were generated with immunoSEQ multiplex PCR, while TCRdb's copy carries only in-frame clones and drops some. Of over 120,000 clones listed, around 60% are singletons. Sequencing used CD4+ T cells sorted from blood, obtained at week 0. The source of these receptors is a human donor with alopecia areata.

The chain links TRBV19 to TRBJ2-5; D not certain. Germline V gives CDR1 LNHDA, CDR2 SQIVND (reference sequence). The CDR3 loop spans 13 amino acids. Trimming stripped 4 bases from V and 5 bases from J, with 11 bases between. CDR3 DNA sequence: TGTGCCAGTAGTAACACGGTTCGGGAGACCCAGTACTTC. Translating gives CASSNTVRETQYF.

The CDR3, as DNA: TGTGCCAGCAGCCCCTGGATTGTGGCAGGGGAAAAACTGTTTTTT. It codes for CASSPWIVAGEKLFF. The chain joins TRBV7-8 to TRBJ1-4, with D perhaps matching TRBD1 (5 bases). V gave up 5 bases and J gave up 8 bases, with 18 bases separating them. CDR1 is SGHVS, CDR2 FQNEAQ, per germline. This CDR3 region has 15 residues.

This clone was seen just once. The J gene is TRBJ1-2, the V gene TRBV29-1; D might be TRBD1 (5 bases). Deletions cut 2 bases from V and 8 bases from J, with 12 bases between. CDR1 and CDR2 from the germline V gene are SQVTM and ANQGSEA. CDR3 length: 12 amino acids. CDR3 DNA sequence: TGCAGCGTTGAAATGGGGGAGGGAGGCTACACCTTC. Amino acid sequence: CSVEMGEGGYTF.

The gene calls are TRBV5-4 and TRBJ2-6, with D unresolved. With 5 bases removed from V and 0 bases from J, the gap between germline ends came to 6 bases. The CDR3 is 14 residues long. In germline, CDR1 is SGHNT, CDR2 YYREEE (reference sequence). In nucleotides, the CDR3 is TGTGCCAGCAGGCACCCCTCTGGGGCCAACGTCCTGACTTTC. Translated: CASRHPSGANVLTF.

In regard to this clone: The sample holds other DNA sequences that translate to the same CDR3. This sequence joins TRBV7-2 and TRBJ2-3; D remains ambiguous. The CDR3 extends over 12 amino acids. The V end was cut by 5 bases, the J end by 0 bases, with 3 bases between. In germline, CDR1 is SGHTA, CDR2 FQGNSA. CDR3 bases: TGTGCCAGCAGCCCCAGCACAGATACGCAGTATTTT. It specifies CASSPSTDTQYF.

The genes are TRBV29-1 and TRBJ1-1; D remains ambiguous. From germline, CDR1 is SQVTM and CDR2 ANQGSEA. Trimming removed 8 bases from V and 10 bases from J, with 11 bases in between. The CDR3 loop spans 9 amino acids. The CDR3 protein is CSTGSPAFF. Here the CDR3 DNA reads TGCAGCACGGGAAGTCCAGCTTTCTTT.

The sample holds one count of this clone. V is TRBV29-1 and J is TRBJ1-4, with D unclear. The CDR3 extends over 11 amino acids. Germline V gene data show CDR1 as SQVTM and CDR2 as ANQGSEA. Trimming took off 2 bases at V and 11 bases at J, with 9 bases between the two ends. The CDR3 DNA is TGCAGCGTTGAAAGCCGGGTGAAACTGTTTTTT. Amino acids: CSVESRVKLFF.

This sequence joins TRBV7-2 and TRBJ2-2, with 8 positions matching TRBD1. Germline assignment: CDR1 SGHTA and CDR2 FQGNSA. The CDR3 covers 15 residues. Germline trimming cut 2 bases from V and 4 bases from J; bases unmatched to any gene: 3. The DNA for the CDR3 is TGTGCCAGCAGCTTACAGGGGGCGGTCACCGGGGAGCTGTTTTTT. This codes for CASSLQGAVTGELFF.

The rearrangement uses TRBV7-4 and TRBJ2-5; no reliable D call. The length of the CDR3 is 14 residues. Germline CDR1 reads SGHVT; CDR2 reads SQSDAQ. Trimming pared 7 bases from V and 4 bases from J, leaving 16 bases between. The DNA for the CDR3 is TGTGCCAGCAACGCCCGCCGTTTTGTAGAGACCCAGTACTTC. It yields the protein CASNARRFVETQYF.

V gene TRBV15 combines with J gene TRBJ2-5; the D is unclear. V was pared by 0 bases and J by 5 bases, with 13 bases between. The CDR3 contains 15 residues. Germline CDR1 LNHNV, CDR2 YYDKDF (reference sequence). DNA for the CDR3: TGTGCCACCAGCAGAGATATCGGCGAAGGGGAGACCCAGTACTTC. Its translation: CATSRDIGEGETQYF.

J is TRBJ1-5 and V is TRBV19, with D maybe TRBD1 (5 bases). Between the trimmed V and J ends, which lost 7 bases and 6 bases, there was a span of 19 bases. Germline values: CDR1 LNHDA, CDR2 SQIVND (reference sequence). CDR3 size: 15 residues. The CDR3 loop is CASKGGRGSPQPQHF. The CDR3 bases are TGTGCCAGTAAGGGCGGTAGGGGTTCACCTCAGCCCCAGCATTTT.

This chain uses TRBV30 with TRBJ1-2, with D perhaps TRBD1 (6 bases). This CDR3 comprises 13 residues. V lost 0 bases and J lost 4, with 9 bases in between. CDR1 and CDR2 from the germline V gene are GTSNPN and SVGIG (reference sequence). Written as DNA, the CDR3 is TGTGCCTGGAGTGTACCAGGGGCCTATGGCTACACCTTC. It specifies CAWSVPGAYGYTF.

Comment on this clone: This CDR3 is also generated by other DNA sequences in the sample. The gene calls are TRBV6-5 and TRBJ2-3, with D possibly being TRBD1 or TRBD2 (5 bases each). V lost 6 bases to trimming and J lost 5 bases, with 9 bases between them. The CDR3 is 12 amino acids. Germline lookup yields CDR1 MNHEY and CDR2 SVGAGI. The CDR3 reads CASRGPGDTQYF. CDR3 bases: TGTGCCAGCAGGGGACCGGGAGATACGCAGTATTTT.

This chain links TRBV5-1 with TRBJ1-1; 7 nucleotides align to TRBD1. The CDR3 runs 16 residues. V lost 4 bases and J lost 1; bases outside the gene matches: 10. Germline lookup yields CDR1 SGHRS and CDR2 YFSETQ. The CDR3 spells CASSQRTGAANTEAFF. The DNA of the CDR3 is TGCGCCAGCAGCCAAAGAACAGGGGCGGCGAACACTGAAGCTTTCTTT.

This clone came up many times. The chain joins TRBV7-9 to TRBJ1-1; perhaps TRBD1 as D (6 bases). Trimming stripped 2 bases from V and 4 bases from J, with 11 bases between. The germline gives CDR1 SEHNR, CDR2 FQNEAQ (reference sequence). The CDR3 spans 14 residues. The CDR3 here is CASSLPLGGTEAFF. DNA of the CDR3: TGTGCCAGCAGCTTACCGCTAGGGGGCACTGAAGCTTTCTTT.

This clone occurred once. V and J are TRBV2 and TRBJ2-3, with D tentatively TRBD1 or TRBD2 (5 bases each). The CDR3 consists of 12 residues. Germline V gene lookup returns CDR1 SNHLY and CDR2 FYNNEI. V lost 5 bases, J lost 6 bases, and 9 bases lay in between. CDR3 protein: CASSPEGDTQYF. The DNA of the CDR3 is TGTGCCAGCAGTCCCGAGGGGGATACGCAGTATTTT.

The CDR3 DNA reads TGTGCCAGCAGCTTTGGACTATTGGCGGGGGGACTCCAAGAGACCCAGTACTTC. It is translated as CASSFGLLAGGLQETQYF. The chain combines TRBV7-2 with TRBJ2-5; 8 bases agree with TRBD2. The CDR3 loop spans 18 amino acids. Germline trimming cut 3 bases from V and 1 base from J; bases unmatched to any gene: 13. The germline V gene encodes CDR1 SGHTA and CDR2 FQGNSA.

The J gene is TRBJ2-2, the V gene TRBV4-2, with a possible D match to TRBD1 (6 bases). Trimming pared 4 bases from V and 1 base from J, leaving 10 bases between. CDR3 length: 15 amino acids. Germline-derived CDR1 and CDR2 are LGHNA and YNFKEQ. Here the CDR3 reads CASSRGQMNTGELFF. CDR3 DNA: TGTGCCAGCAGCCGAGGACAGATGAACACCGGGGAGCTGTTTTTT.

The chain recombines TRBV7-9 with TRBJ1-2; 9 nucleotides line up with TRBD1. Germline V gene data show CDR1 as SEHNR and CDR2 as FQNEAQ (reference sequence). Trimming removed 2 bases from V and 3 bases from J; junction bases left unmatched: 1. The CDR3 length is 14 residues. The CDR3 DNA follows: TGTGCCAGCAGCTTAACAGGGGGCGACTATGGCTACACCTTC. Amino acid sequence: CASSLTGGDYGYTF.

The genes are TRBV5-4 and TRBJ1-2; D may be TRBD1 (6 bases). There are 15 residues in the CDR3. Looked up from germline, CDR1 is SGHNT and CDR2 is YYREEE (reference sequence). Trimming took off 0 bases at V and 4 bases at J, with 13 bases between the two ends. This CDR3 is CASSLAWGQGYGYTF. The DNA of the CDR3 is TGTGCCAGCAGCTTGGCCTGGGGGCAGGGCTATGGCTACACCTTC.

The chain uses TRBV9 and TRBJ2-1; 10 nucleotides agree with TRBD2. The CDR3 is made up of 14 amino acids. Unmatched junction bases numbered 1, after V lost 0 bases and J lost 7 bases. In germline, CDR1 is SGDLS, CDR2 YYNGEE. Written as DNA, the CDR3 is TGTGCCAGCAGCGTAGGTAGCGGGGGGAATGAGCAGTTCTTC. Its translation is CASSVGSGGNEQFF.

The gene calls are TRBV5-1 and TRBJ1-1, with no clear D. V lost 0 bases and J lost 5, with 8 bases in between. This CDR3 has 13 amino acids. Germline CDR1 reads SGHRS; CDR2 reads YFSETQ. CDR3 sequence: CASSLELRTEAFF. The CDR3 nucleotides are TGCGCCAGCAGCTTGGAGTTGAGGACTGAAGCTTTCTTT. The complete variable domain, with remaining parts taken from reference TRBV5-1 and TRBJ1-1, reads KAGVTQTPRYLIKTRGQQVTLSCSPISGHRSVSWYQQTPGQGLQFLFEYFSETQRNKGNFPGRFSGRQFSNSRSEMNVSTLELGDSALYLCASSLELRTEAFFGQGTRLTVV.

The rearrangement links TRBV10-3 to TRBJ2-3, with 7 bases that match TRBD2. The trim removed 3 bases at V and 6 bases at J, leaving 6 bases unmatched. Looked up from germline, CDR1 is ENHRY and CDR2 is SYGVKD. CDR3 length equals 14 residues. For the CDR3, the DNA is TGTGCCATCAGTGATACGGTGCGGGGGGATACGCAGTATTTT. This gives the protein CAISDTVRGDTQYF.

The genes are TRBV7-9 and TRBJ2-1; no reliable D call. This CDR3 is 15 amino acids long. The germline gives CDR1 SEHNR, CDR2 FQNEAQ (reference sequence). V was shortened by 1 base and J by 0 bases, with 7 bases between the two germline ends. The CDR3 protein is CASSLGASSYNEQFF. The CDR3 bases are TGTGCCAGCAGCTTAGGGGCAAGCTCCTACAATGAGCAGTTCTTC. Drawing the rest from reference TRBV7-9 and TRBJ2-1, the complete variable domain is DTGVSQNPRHKITKRGQNVTFRCDPISEHNRLYWYRQTLGQGPEFLTYFQNEAQLEKSRLLSDRFSAERPKGSFSTLEIQRTEQGDSAMYLCASSLGASSYNEQFFGPGTRLTVL.

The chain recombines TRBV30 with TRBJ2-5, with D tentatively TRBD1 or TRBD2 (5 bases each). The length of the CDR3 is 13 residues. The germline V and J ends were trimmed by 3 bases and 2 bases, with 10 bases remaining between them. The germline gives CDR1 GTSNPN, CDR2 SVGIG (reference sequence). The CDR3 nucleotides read TGTGCCTGGAGCGGGGCGGATCAAGAGACCCAGTACTTC. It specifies CAWSGADQETQYF.

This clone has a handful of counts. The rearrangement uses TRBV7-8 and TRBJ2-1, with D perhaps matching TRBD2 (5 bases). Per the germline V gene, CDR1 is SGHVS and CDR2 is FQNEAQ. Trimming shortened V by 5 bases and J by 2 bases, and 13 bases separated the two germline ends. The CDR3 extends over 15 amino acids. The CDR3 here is CASSILGLAYNEQFF. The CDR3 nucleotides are TGTGCCAGCAGCATCCTCGGACTTGCCTACAATGAGCAGTTCTTC.